A selection of T cell receptor beta chains follows, all from one sample in a study of PD-1 blockade in classical Hodgkin lymphoma. Using immunoSEQ multiplex PCR, the repertoire was profiled, and TCRdb retains in-frame clones only, with some absent. The table shows fewer than 75,000 clones, with around 90% occurring only once. Material: peripheral blood mononuclear cells (PBMCs), obtained before the second cycle of nivolumab. These receptors were taken from a human donor with classical Hodgkin lymphoma. The conserved cysteine and the conserved F or W are not part of the CDR3 here.

v_call,j_call,cdr3_aa
TRBV6-5,TRBJ2-7,ASRGEYEQY
TRBV11-2,TRBJ1-3,ASSLDLGTGNTIY
TRBV5-1,TRBJ1-2,ASSLGGFNYGYT
TRBV5-1,TRBJ2-7,ASSLGSGGIEQY
TRBV9,TRBJ1-6,ASSVAGSGSYNSPLH
TRBV7-9,TRBJ1-3,ASSLPGVGNTIY
TRBV11-2,TRBJ2-3,ASSLVLGSGAPTDTQY
TRBV28,TRBJ2-2,ATLASNTGELF
TRBV6-5,TRBJ2-1,ASSLTGTGYNEQF
TRBV5-4,TRBJ2-2,ASSLEGLAGAGTGELF
TRBV5-1,TRBJ1-1,ASSLRPGTGPTEAF
TRBV5-1,TRBJ1-1,ASSLVAGGIAEAF
TRBV5-1,TRBJ1-5,ASSLDSPNQPQH
TRBV7-9,TRBJ1-1,ASSLVHTEAF
TRBV14,TRBJ2-5,ASSGSSGGTETQY
TRBV5-1,TRBJ1-1,ASSLTQNAEAF
TRBV30,.,AWSVAPPGGGYEQY
TRBV4-2,TRBJ2-3,ASSQAGGQNTQY
TRBV7-9,TRBJ2-7,ASSSSGGSYEQY
TRBV9,TRBJ1-4,ASSPDSGVPYEKLF
TRBV5-1,TRBJ2-3,ASSLGRDRDLDTQY
TRBV6-5,TRBJ1-3,ATVGAGAGNTIY
TRBV29-1,TRBJ2-5,SVEAPRGRETQY
TRBV7-8,TRBJ1-3,ASSGLYSGNTIY
TRBV9,TRBJ2-7,ASSREAGGPNYDEQY
TRBV6-6,TRBJ1-1,ASSSGQNTEAF
TRBV5-1,TRBJ2-1,ASSLGGSSYNEQF
TRBV7-9,TRBJ2-7,ASSLPEGTQY
TRBV27,TRBJ1-5,ASSGQGLGSNQPQH
TRBV27,TRBJ2-2,ASSPWTLGGRGELF
TRBV4-2,TRBJ2-7,ASSQEGGGTTYEQY
TRBV30,TRBJ1-3,AWSGDSLSGNTIY
TRBV5-1,TRBJ2-7,ASSADSYEQY
TRBV7-9,TRBJ2-3,ASSLSGTDTQY
TRBV15,TRBJ1-2,ATSREGVRHYGYT
TRBV7-9,TRBJ1-5,ASSLGAGTANQPQH
TRBV29-1,TRBJ1-2,SVERGTGDGNYGYT
TRBV5-8,TRBJ1-5,ASSTEGRGLRSNQPQH
TRBV7-9,TRBJ2-7,ASSLAVGVQDEQY
TRBV5-1,TRBJ2-3,ASRERSRNTDTQY
TRBV5-1,TRBJ1-6,ASSLQGNSPLH
TRBV5-1,TRBJ2-6,ASSLDPGANVLT
TRBV5-1,TRBJ2-3,ASSLFGESYDTQY
TRBV5-1,TRBJ2-6,ASSPSPSSGANVLT
TRBV5-4,TRBJ2-7,ASSPTGPKSYEQY
TRBV7-8,TRBJ2-7,ASSRAGGTYEQY
TRBV6-6,TRBJ1-5,ASSNGQGGNRPQH
TRBV6-1,TRBJ2-3,ASSEAGVPPLTDTQY